This TCR beta chain came from a study of cytomegalovirus exposure and HLA in healthy donors. Primers: 60 Vbeta forward and 13 Jbeta reverse. Using immunoSEQ multiplex PCR, the repertoire was profiled, and TCRdb retains in-frame clones only, with some absent. This table holds about 200,000 clones, roughly 80% found once. Regarding the study as a whole: In presence/absence analyses, roughly uniform sequencing depth across donors was assumed.

The germline V and J ends were trimmed by 6 bases and 7 bases, with 9 bases remaining between them. CDR1 and CDR2 (germline): SNHLY, FYNNEI. CDR3 length: 11 residues. Of note for this clone: Antigen: not known.

V gene TRBV2 combines with J gene TRBJ2-5; D is perhaps TRBD2 (6 bases). This TCR was sampled from a woman between 18 and 30 years old in good health and CMV-seronegative. The sequencing input was PBMCs. The CDR3 spells CASRGGGTQYF. The CDR3 region has the DNA TGTGCCAGCAGGGGGGGTGGGACCCAGTACTTC.